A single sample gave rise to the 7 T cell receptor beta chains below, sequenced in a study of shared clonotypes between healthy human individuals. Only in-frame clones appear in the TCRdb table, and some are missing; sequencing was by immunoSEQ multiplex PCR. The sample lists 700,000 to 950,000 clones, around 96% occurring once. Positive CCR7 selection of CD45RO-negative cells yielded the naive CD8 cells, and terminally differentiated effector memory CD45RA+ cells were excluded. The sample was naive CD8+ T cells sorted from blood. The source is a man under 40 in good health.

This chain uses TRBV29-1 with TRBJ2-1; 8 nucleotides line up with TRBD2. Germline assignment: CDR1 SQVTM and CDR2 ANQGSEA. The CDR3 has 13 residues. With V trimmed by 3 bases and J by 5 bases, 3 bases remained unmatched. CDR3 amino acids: CSVEREDDNEQFF. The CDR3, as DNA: TGCAGCGTTGAGCGGGAGGACGACAATGAGCAGTTCTTC.

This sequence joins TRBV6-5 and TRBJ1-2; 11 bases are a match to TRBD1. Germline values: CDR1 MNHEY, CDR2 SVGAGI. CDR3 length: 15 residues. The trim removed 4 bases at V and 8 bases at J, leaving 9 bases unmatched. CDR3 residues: CASSSSGTGGLGYTF. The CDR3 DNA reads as TGTGCCAGCAGTTCCTCCGGGACAGGGGGACTGGGCTACACCTTC.

CDR3: CASRSRVDEQFF. In nucleotides, the CDR3 is TGTGCCAGCAGGTCGCGGGTCGATGAGCAGTTCTTC. This chain uses TRBV2 with TRBJ2-1; D may be TRBD2 (5 bases). There are 12 residues in the CDR3. V was pared by 6 bases and J by 8 bases, with 11 bases between. Germline loops: CDR1 SNHLY, CDR2 FYNNEI.

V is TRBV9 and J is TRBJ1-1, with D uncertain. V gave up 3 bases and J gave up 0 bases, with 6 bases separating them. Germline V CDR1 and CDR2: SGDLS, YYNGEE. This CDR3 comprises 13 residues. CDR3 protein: CASSASMNTEAFF. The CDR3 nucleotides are TGTGCCAGCAGCGCAAGTATGAACACTGAAGCTTTCTTT. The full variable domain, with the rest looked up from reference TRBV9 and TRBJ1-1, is DSGVTQTPKHLITATGQRVTLRCSPRSGDLSVYWYQQSLDQGLQFLIQYYNGEERAKGNILERFSAQQFPDLHSELNLSSLELGDSALYFCASSASMNTEAFFGQGTRLTVV.

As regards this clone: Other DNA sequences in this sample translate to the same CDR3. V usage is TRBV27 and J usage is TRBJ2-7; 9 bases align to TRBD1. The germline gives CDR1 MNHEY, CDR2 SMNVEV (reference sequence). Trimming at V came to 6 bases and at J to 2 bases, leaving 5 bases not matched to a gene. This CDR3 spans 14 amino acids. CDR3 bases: TGTGCCAGCAGCCCCGGGACAGGGCCCTACGAGCAGTACTTC. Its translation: CASSPGTGPYEQYF.

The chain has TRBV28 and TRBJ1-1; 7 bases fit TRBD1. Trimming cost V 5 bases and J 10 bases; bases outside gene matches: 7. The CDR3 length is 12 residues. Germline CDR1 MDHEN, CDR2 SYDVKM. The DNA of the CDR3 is TGTGCCAGCAGTACCGAACAGGGGAGAGCTTTCTTT. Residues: CASSTEQGRAFF.

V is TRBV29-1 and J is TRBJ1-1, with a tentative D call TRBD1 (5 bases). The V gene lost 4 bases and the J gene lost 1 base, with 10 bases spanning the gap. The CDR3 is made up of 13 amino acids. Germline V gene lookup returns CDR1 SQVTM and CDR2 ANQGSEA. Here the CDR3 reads CSVVWGWNTEAFF. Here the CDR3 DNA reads TGCAGCGTTGTTTGGGGCTGGAACACTGAAGCTTTCTTT.